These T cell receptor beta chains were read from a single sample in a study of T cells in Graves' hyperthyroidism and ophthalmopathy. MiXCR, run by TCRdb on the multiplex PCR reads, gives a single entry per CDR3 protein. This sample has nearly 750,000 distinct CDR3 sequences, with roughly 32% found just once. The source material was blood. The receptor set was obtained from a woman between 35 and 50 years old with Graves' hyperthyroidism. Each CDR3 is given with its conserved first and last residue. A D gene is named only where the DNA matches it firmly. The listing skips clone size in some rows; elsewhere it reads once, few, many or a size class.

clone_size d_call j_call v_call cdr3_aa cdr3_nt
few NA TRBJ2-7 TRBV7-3 CASSLKPGLEQYF TGTGCCAGCAGCCTAAAACCCGGATTGGAGCAGTACTTC
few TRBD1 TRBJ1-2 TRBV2 CASSPPGTGYTGYTF TGTGCCAGCAGTCCTCCCGGGACAGGGTATACTGGCTACACCTTC
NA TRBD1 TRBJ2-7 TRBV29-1 CSVHRGSYEQYF TGCAGCGTTCACAGGGGTTCCTACGAGCAGTACTTC
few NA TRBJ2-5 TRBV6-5 CASTPWGEETQYF TGTGCCAGCACCCCCTGGGGGGAAGAGACCCAGTACTTC
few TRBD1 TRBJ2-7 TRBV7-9 CASSRTGTGVLFSNEQYF TGTGCCAGCAGCCGCACCGGGACAGGGGTTTTGTTTTCGAACGAGCAGTACTTC
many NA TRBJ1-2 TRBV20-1 CSASQGNDYGYTF TGCAGTGCTTCACAGGGTAACGACTATGGCTACACCTTC
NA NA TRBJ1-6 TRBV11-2 CASSFSGVLNSPLHF TGTGCCAGCAGCTTTTCAGGGGTCCTGAATTCACCCCTCCACTTT
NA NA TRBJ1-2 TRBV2 CASSEGKVGYTF TGTGCCAGCAGTGAGGGCAAGGTCGGCTACACCTTC
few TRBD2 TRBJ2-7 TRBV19 CASSPSGGALFYEQYF TGTGCCAGTAGCCCTAGCGGGGGGGCGTTATTCTACGAGCAGTACTTC
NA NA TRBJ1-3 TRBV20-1 CSALQDSGNTIYF TGCAGTGCTCTACAGGATTCTGGAAACACCATATATTTT
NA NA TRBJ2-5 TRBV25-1 CASSDRGAETQYF TGTGCCAGCAGTGATCGGGGCGCGGAGACCCAGTACTTC
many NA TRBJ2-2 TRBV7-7 CASSSGLGELFF TGTGCTAGCAGTTCCGGGTTAGGGGAGCTGTTTTTT
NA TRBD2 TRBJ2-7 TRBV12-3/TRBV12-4 CASRPTSSGDGEQYF TGTGCCAGCAGACCGACTAGCTCAGGAGATGGGGAGCAGTACTTC
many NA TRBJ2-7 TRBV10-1 CASGRLSYEQYF TGCGCCAGCGGTCGGCTTTCCTACGAGCAGTACTTC
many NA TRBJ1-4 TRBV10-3 CAISEDPLATNEKLFF TGTGCCATCAGTGAGGACCCACTTGCAACTAATGAAAAACTGTTTTTT
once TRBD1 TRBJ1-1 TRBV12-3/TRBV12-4 CASRGTGFRTEAFF TGTGCCAGCAGGGGGACAGGGTTTCGGACTGAAGCTTTCTTT
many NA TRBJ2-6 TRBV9 CASSSEGIRTGANVLTF TGTGCCAGCAGCTCAGAGGGTATACGAACTGGGGCCAACGTCCTGACTTTC
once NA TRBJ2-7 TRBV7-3 CASSPSGGFYEQYF TGTGCCAGCAGCCCAAGTGGGGGATTCTACGAGCAGTACTTC
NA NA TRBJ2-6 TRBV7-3 CASRPRAGQSGANVLTF TGTGCCAGCCGGCCCAGGGCTGGTCAGTCTGGGGCCAACGTCCTGACTTTC
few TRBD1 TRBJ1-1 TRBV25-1 CASSQQGVGAEAFF TGTGCCAGCAGTCAACAGGGGGTGGGCGCTGAAGCTTTCTTT
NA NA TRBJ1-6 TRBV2 CASSLWSGSGSPLHF TGTGCCAGCAGTTTATGGTCCGGGTCTGGTTCACCCCTCCACTTT
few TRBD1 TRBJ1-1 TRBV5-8 CASRQTGGDTEAFF TGTGCCAGCAGGCAAACAGGGGGGGACACTGAAGCTTTCTTT
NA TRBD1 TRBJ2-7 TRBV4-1 CASSQVTGGNEQYF TGCGCCAGCAGCCAAGTGACAGGGGGCAACGAGCAGTACTTC
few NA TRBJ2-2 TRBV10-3 CASSPYGGGVNTGELFF TGTGCCAGCAGTCCCTATGGAGGGGGCGTTAACACCGGGGAGCTGTTTTTT
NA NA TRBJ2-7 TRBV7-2 CASSLDREIEQYF TGTGCCAGCAGCTTAGACCGCGAGATCGAGCAGTACTTC